Listed below are T cell receptor beta chains from one sample, sequenced in a study of T cells in Graves' hyperthyroidism and ophthalmopathy. MiXCR was run by TCRdb on the multiplex PCR reads, yielding one entry per CDR3 protein. The sample consists of about 580,000 distinct CDR3 sequences, about half of them appearing once. The specimen sequenced was peripheral blood or thyroid tissue (not recorded which). All receptors come from a woman younger than 35 with Graves' hyperthyroidism. The CDR3 runs from the conserved cysteine through the conserved F or W. A D gene is named only where the DNA matches it firmly. Size is stated for part of the rows, as once, few or many counts, or as a class when the clone is expanded.

J gene | clone size | V gene | CDR3 length | D gene | CDR3 protein | CDR3 DNA
TRBJ2-2 | many | TRBV4-1 | 17 | TRBD2 | CASSPGTSGWNTGELFF | TGCGCCAGCAGCCCAGGGACTAGCGGATGGAACACCGGGGAGCTGTTTTTT
TRBJ2-3 | few | TRBV2 | 15 | TRBD2 | CASRLGLAGTDTQYF | TGTGCCAGCCGACTCGGACTAGCGGGGACAGATACGCAGTATTTT
TRBJ2-7 | many | TRBV7-9 | 15 | TRBD2 | CASSFGTSGSLEQYF | TGTGCCAGCAGCTTCGGGACTAGCGGGAGTTTAGAGCAGTACTTC
TRBJ2-7 | NA | TRBV10-3 | 16 | TRBD2 | CAITAGTSGQSYEQYF | TGTGCCATCACTGCCGGGACTAGCGGGCAGTCCTACGAGCAGTACTTC
TRBJ2-7 | NA | TRBV4-2 | 18 | TRBD2 | CASSLGLAGSGGTYEQYF | TGTGCCAGCAGCCTGGGACTAGCGGGGAGCGGGGGGACCTACGAGCAGTACTTC
TRBJ2-7 | few | TRBV6-6 | 15 | NA | CAIGGGTTILDEQYF | TGTGCCATCGGGGGCGGGACCACAATTCTGGACGAGCAGTACTTC
TRBJ1-1 | many | TRBV19 | 13 | NA | CASSNTEGTEAFF | TGTGCCAGTAGCAACACTGAGGGCACTGAAGCTTTCTTT
TRBJ2-3 | NA | TRBV2 | 15 | NA | CASSHPRDSTDTQYF | TGTGCCAGCAGTCACCCCCGGGACAGCACAGATACGCAGTATTTT
TRBJ2-5 | few | TRBV27 | 15 | NA | CASSLLPGRGETQYF | TGTGCCAGCAGTTTATTGCCCGGGCGGGGAGAGACCCAGTACTTC
TRBJ1-1 | many | TRBV24-1 | 13 | NA | CATSIGMNTEAFF | TGTGCCACCAGTATAGGGATGAACACTGAAGCTTTCTTT
TRBJ2-7 | many | TRBV20-1 | 14 | NA | CSAPDYSAFYEQYF | TGCAGTGCTCCGGACTACTCAGCCTTCTACGAGCAGTACTTC
TRBJ2-5 | NA | TRBV11-2 | 17 | TRBD2 | CASSQDLAGGREETQYF | TGCGCCAGCAGCCAAGATCTAGCGGGAGGGCGTGAAGAGACCCAGTACTTC
TRBJ1-5 | many | TRBV12-3/TRBV12-4 | 14 | NA | CASSSLNSNQPQHF | TGTGCCAGCAGTTCCCTCAATAGCAATCAGCCCCAGCATTTT
TRBJ2-6 | few | TRBV5-1 | 17 | NA | CASSRGAGLSGANVLTF | TGCGCCAGCAGCAGGGGGGCGGGACTCTCTGGGGCCAACGTCCTGACTTTC
TRBJ1-3 | many | TRBV29-1 | 13 | NA | CSAGPNSGNTIYF | TGCAGCGCCGGACCGAATTCTGGAAACACCATATATTTT
TRBJ2-5 | NA | TRBV7-8 | 18 | NA | CASSLVRGEGYHQETQYF | TGTGCCAGCAGCTTAGTGAGGGGGGAGGGCTACCACCAAGAGACCCAGTACTTC
TRBJ1-1 | many | TRBV5-1 | 14 | NA | CASSFWGERPEAFF | TGCGCCAGCAGCTTCTGGGGAGAGCGTCCTGAAGCTTTCTTT
TRBJ2-5 | few | TRBV7-9 | 14 | TRBD2 | CASSFGTSGETQYF | TGTGCCAGCAGCTTCGGGACTAGCGGTGAGACCCAGTACTTC
TRBJ1-6 | NA | TRBV29-1 | 16 | TRBD1 | CSVQNTRDRGGSPLHF | TGCAGCGTCCAAAACACGAGGGACAGGGGAGGTTCACCCCTCCACTTT
TRBJ1-5 | NA | TRBV30 | 15 | NA | CAWSVGAVGNQPQHF | TGTGCCTGGAGTGTCGGAGCAGTCGGCAATCAGCCCCAGCATTTT
TRBJ2-2 | many | TRBV7-9 | 16 | NA | CASSQDVALNTGELFF | TGTGCCAGCAGCCAAGACGTCGCTCTGAACACCGGGGAGCTGTTTTTT
TRBJ2-1 | NA | TRBV7-2 | 12 | NA | CASSLGHYEQFF | TGTGCCAGCAGCTTAGGACACTATGAGCAGTTCTTC
TRBJ2-7 | many | TRBV6-1 | 15 | TRBD1 | CASSKQGASSYEQYF | TGTGCCAGCAGTAAGCAGGGGGCGAGCTCCTACGAGCAGTACTTC
TRBJ2-2 | few | TRBV14 | 23 | TRBD1 | CASSLHSFGHGRDRGFNTGELFF | TGTGCCAGCAGCCTTCATTCCTTTGGGCATGGTCGGGACAGGGGATTCAACACCGGGGAGCTGTTTTTT
TRBJ2-3 | many | TRBV24-1 | 13 | NA | CATGNSVGDTQYF | TGTGCCACCGGTAATAGCGTCGGGGATACGCAGTATTTT
TRBJ1-1 | NA | TRBV7-9 | 14 | NA | CASSNTVMNTEAFF | TGTGCCAGCAGCAACACAGTCATGAACACTGAAGCTTTCTTT
TRBJ1-5 | NA | TRBV6-2/TRBV6-3 | 13 | NA | CASRPQGSQPQHF | TGTGCCAGCAGACCACAGGGTTCTCAGCCCCAGCATTTT
TRBJ1-2 | many | TRBV6-6 | 13 | TRBD1 | CASTGGSNYGYTF | TGTGCCAGTACAGGGGGCTCTAACTATGGCTACACCTTC
TRBJ1-1 | NA | TRBV29-1 | 10 | NA | CSLSVTEAFF | TGCAGCTTGTCGGTGACTGAAGCTTTCTTT
TRBJ1-1 | many | TRBV7-2 | 13 | NA | CASREIVNTEAFF | TGTGCCAGCAGGGAAATAGTGAACACTGAAGCTTTCTTT
TRBJ1-2 | NA | TRBV29-1 | 14 | TRBD1 | CSVEEGTGLDGYTF | TGCAGCGTTGAAGAAGGGACAGGGTTGGATGGCTACACCTTC
TRBJ2-3 | few | TRBV7-7 | 16 | NA | CASSLHPRADTDTQYF | TGTGCTAGCAGCCTGCACCCGAGGGCTGACACAGATACGCAGTATTTT
TRBJ2-1 | few | TRBV24-1 | 14 | NA | CSTSTDRDYGEQFF | TGTTCTACATCGACGGACAGAGACTATGGGGAGCAGTTCTTC
TRBJ1-1 | many | TRBV27 | 14 | NA | CASSFRGLNTEAFF | TGTGCCAGCAGTTTTAGGGGCCTGAACACTGAAGCTTTCTTT
TRBJ2-1 | few | TRBV29-1 | 11 | NA | CSVEGEDEQFF | TGCAGCGTTGAAGGGGAGGATGAGCAGTTCTTC
TRBJ1-1 | NA | TRBV20-1 | 12 | NA | CSARGRGRVSFF | TGCAGTGCTAGAGGCCGGGGGAGGGTGTCTTTCTTT
TRBJ1-5 | NA | TRBV7-3 | 14 | TRBD1 | CASSPDRGPQPQHF | TGTGCCAGCAGCCCTGACAGGGGGCCTCAGCCCCAGCATTTT
TRBJ1-1 | NA | TRBV20-1 | 12 | NA | CSAHKVNTEAFF | TGCAGTGCTCACAAGGTGAACACTGAAGCTTTCTTT
TRBJ1-6 | once | TRBV9 | 16 | NA | CASSVDPQLLFPPLHF | TGTGCCAGCAGCGTAGACCCCCAGCTCTTGTTTCCACCCCTCCACTTT
TRBJ2-1 | many | TRBV7-9 | 15 | TRBD2 | CASSDRTSGRGEQFF | TGTGCCAGCAGCGATCGGACTAGCGGGAGGGGGGAGCAGTTCTTC
TRBJ2-1 | NA | TRBV10-3 | 16 | NA | CAISARRPGSYNEQFF | TGTGCCATCAGTGCTCGGCGTCCGGGCTCCTACAATGAGCAGTTCTTC
TRBJ1-3 | few | TRBV4-3 | 18 | TRBD1 | CASSQGSPGGAFGNTIYF | TGCGCCAGCAGCCAAGGGAGCCCAGGGGGCGCTTTTGGAAACACCATATATTTT
TRBJ2-7 | NA | TRBV18 | 14 | TRBD2 | CASSVSGRAREQYF | TGTGCCAGCTCAGTTAGCGGGAGGGCCCGGGAGCAGTACTTC
TRBJ2-5 | many | TRBV2 | 13 | TRBD1 | CASRGQLRETQYF | TGTGCCAGCAGGGGACAGCTCCGCGAGACCCAGTACTTC
TRBJ1-1 | NA | TRBV20-1 | 15 | NA | CSARAPGAYDTEAFF | TGCAGTGCTAGAGCCCCAGGGGCCTACGACACTGAAGCTTTCTTT
TRBJ1-3 | NA | TRBV6-6 | 15 | NA | CASRRTGSPGNTIYF | TGTGCCAGCAGACGAACAGGGAGTCCTGGAAACACCATATATTTT
TRBJ2-7 | many | TRBV14 | 13 | NA | CASSQVQGGEQYF | TGTGCCAGCAGCCAAGTTCAGGGTGGCGAGCAGTACTTC
TRBJ1-2 | many | TRBV4-3 | 15 | NA | CASSQGSGDNYGYTF | TGCGCCAGCAGCCAAGGGTCCGGGGATAACTATGGCTACACCTTC
TRBJ2-7 | many | TRBV5-6 | 16 | NA | CASSLAGAPFSYEQYF | TGTGCCAGCAGCTTGGCAGGGGCACCTTTTTCCTACGAGCAGTACTTC
TRBJ1-2 | NA | TRBV25-1 | 14 | NA | CASGRLSGIYGYTF | TGTGCCAGCGGAAGATTGTCGGGGATCTATGGCTACACCTTC
TRBJ2-7 | once | TRBV10-3 | 15 | NA | CAISESTWDAYEQYF | TGTGCCATCAGTGAGTCGACCTGGGATGCCTACGAGCAGTACTTC
TRBJ2-7 | many | TRBV27 | 14 | NA | CASSSRHGSYEQYF | TGTGCCAGCAGTTCTCGACACGGTTCCTACGAGCAGTACTTC